The rows below give T cell receptor beta chains drawn from one sample of a study of blood T cell repertoires in COVID-19. The data were produced by immunoSEQ multiplex PCR, yet TCRdb's version contains in-frame clones alone and is incomplete. Here the sample spans some 500,000 clones, 88% being singletons. The specimen sequenced was PBMCs or T cells enriched from blood (not recorded which). These receptors came from a woman aged 35 to 49 who had recovered from COVID-19. Both conserved end residues are part of each CDR3. A D gene is named only where the DNA matches it firmly. Clone size is shown for a subset of rows, as once, few, many or a class of expanded clone.

D	V	size	J	CDR3	DNA
NA	TRBV4-3	NA	TRBJ2-1	CASSQDPLSRNEQFF	TGCGCCAGCAGCCAAGACCCCCTTAGTAGAAATGAGCAGTTCTTC
TRBD1	TRBV29-1	NA	TRBJ1-2	CSVGNRGFGYTF	TGCAGCGTTGGGAACAGGGGGTTTGGCTACACCTTC
NA	TRBV28	NA	TRBJ2-3	CASSAANGELSDTQYF	TGTGCCAGCAGTGCAGCGAACGGGGAGTTGTCAGATACGCAGTATTTT
NA	TRBV29-1	NA	TRBJ1-3	CSVETSEGNTIYF	TGCAGCGTTGAAACTAGCGAGGGAAACACCATATATTTT
NA	TRBV27	NA	TRBJ2-7	CASSMGQIRGNEQYF	TGTGCCAGCAGTATGGGCCAGATCAGGGGCAACGAGCAGTACTTC
NA	TRBV23-1	NA	TRBJ1-6	CASSPMNQGSDNSPLHF	TGCGCCAGCAGTCCCATGAATCAGGGGTCTGATAATTCACCCCTCCACTTT
NA	TRBV6-2/TRBV6-3	NA	TRBJ1-2	CASSTPRGSFLGYTF	TGTGCCAGCAGTACGCCGCGGGGTTCGTTTCTTGGCTACACCTTC
NA	TRBV7-2	NA	TRBJ2-7	CASSFYGSGVTDEQYF	TGTGCCAGCAGCTTTTATGGTTCAGGGGTAACAGACGAGCAGTACTTC
NA	TRBV18	NA	TRBJ2-6	CASSPYSGANVLTF	TGTGCCAGCTCACCGTACTCTGGGGCCAACGTCCTGACTTTC
TRBD2	TRBV6-5	NA	TRBJ2-7	CASSYGAGSSYEQYF	TGTGCCAGCAGTTATGGAGCGGGATCCTCCTACGAGCAGTACTTC
NA	TRBV28	NA	TRBJ1-2	CASSFPGAPGYTF	TGTGCCAGCAGTTTTCCAGGGGCGCCTGGCTACACCTTC
NA	TRBV7-9	NA	TRBJ2-1	CASSPSNEQFF	TGTGCCAGCAGCCCGAGCAATGAGCAGTTCTTC
NA	TRBV24-1	NA	TRBJ2-3	CATSDLLSGDTSTDTQYF	TGTGCCACCAGTGATTTGCTGAGCGGAGATACTAGCACAGATACGCAGTATTTT
NA	TRBV13	NA	TRBJ2-1	CASSFRGFHNEQFF	TGTGCCAGCAGCTTTCGGGGATTCCACAATGAGCAGTTCTTC
TRBD2	TRBV10-1	NA	TRBJ2-1	CASSEASGSSSIYNEQFF	TGCGCCAGCAGTGAGGCTAGCGGGAGTTCTTCTATCTACAATGAGCAGTTCTTC
NA	TRBV14	NA	TRBJ2-7	CASSHHYEQYF	TGTGCCAGCAGCCACCACTACGAGCAGTACTTC
NA	TRBV11-3	NA	TRBJ1-1	CASSLGQLEAFF	TGTGCCAGCAGCTTGGGGCAGTTAGAAGCTTTCTTT
NA	TRBV29-1	NA	TRBJ1-1	CSGDQGGTEAFF	TGCAGCGGCGACCAGGGAGGAACTGAAGCTTTCTTT
TRBD1	TRBV10-1	NA	TRBJ2-2	CASSERGQLNTGELFF	TGCGCCAGCAGTGAGCGGGGACAGTTGAACACCGGGGAGCTGTTTTTT
TRBD1	TRBV18	NA	TRBJ1-1	CASCPAGQENTEAFF	TGTGCCAGCTGTCCCGCGGGACAGGAAAACACTGAAGCTTTCTTT
NA	TRBV4-2	NA	TRBJ2-3	CASSQDSSISTDTQYF	TGTGCCAGCAGCCAAGATTCTAGCATTTCCACAGATACGCAGTATTTT
TRBD2	TRBV29-1	NA	TRBJ2-5	CSVAFSSGGQETQYF	TGCAGCGTTGCCTTTTCTAGCGGGGGACAAGAGACCCAGTACTTC
NA	TRBV29-1	NA	TRBJ2-7	CSAGSGAYEQYF	TGCAGCGCTGGGTCGGGGGCCTACGAGCAGTACTTC
NA	TRBV11-2	NA	TRBJ2-4	CASSLVLLAKNIQYF	TGTGCCAGCAGCTTAGTATTACTCGCCAAAAACATTCAGTACTTC
NA	TRBV6-2/TRBV6-3	once	TRBJ2-1	CASSTPMNNEQFF	TGTGCCAGCAGCACTCCCATGAACAATGAGCAGTTCTTC
TRBD1	TRBV7-2	few	TRBJ1-4	CASSPGDREGEKLFF	TGTGCCAGCAGCCCTGGGGACAGGGAGGGCGAAAAACTGTTTTTT
NA	TRBV12-3/TRBV12-4	NA	TRBJ1-1	CASSVTASTEAFF	TGTGCCAGCAGTGTGACAGCGAGCACTGAAGCTTTCTTT
NA	TRBV2	NA	TRBJ2-2	CASRYSGANTGELFF	TGTGCCAGCAGATACTCAGGGGCCAACACCGGGGAGCTGTTTTTT
NA	TRBV4-3	once	TRBJ2-7	CASSQEAGSSYEQYF	TGCGCCAGCAGCCAAGAGGCAGGCAGCTCCTACGAGCAGTACTTC
NA	TRBV7-2	NA	TRBJ1-2	CASSLGVIGYTF	TGTGCCAGCAGCTTAGGAGTAATCGGCTACACCTTC
TRBD1	TRBV19	many	TRBJ1-1	CASRWMRGRTGGDEAFF	TGTGCCAGTAGGTGGATGAGGGGCAGGACAGGGGGCGACGAAGCTTTCTTT
NA	TRBV20-1	NA	TRBJ1-5	CSASSDSNQPQHF	TGCAGTGCTAGTAGCGATAGCAATCAGCCCCAGCATTTT
NA	TRBV19	NA	TRBJ1-1	CASSIGENTEAFF	TGTGCCAGTAGTATAGGCGAGAACACTGAAGCTTTCTTT
NA	TRBV5-1	NA	TRBJ2-7	CASSLDSPYEQYF	TGCGCCAGCAGCTTGGACAGTCCCTACGAGCAGTACTTC
NA	TRBV11-2	NA	TRBJ1-2	CASSSSNYGYTF	TGTGCCAGCAGCTCGAGCAACTATGGCTACACCTTC
TRBD1	TRBV3-1/TRBV3-2	NA	TRBJ1-2	CASRSGQAYGYTF	TGTGCCAGCAGGTCGGGACAGGCTTATGGCTACACCTTC
NA	TRBV27	NA	TRBJ2-7	CASSTRGGILPYEQYF	TGTGCCAGCAGTACGAGGGGGGGGATTCTACCCTACGAGCAGTACTTC
TRBD1	TRBV19	few	TRBJ1-5	CASSTQGALSNQPQHF	TGTGCCAGTAGTACACAGGGGGCGCTTAGCAATCAGCCCCAGCATTTT
NA	TRBV5-6	NA	TRBJ2-7	CASSLGQNSYEQYF	TGTGCCAGCAGCTTGGGACAAAACTCCTACGAGCAGTACTTC
NA	TRBV3-1/TRBV3-2	NA	TRBJ1-5	CASSLYADYSNQPQHF	TGTGCCAGCAGTCTCTACGCCGACTATAGCAATCAGCCCCAGCATTTT
NA	TRBV7-6	once	TRBJ2-7	CASSLRPSETYEQYF	TGTGCCAGCAGCTTACGGCCTAGCGAGACCTACGAGCAGTACTTC
NA	TRBV4-3	NA	TRBJ1-6	CASSQGWYSISPLHF	TGCGCCAGCAGCCAAGGGTGGTACTCCATTTCACCCCTCCACTTT